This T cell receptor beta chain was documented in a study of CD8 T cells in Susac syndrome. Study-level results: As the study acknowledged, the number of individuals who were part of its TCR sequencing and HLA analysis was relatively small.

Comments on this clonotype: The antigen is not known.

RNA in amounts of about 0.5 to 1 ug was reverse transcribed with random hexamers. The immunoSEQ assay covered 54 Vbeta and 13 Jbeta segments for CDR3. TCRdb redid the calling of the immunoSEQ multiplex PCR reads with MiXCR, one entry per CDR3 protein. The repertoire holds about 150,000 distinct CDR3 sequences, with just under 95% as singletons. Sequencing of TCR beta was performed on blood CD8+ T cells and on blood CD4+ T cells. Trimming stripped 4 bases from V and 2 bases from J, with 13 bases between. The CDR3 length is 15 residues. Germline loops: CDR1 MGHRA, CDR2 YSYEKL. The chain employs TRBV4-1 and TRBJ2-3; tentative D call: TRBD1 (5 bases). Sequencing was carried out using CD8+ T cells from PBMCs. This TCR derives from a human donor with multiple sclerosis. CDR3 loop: CASSPLGRTTDTQYF. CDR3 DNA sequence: TGCGCCAGCAGCCCCCTGGGGCGAACCACAGATACGCAGTATTTT.